These T cell receptor beta chains were read from a single sample in a study of CD8+ T cells in alopecia areata. The repertoire was sequenced with immunoSEQ multiplex PCR; TCRdb's copy has only in-frame clones and lacks some. This table holds roughly 140,000 clones, less than 65% found once. Specimen: CD8+ T cells sorted from blood. The origin of the receptors is a human donor in good health. Both conserved end residues are part of each CDR3. D genes are given only for firm matches. Not all rows give a size; the values are once, few, many and, for expanded clones, a class.

abundance: NA
j_gene: TRBJ2-1
d_gene: NA
v_gene: TRBV7-9
CDR3nt: TGTGCCAGCAGCTTAGGACTACCGGAATACAATGAGCAGTTCTTC
CDR3aa: CASSLGLPEYNEQFF

abundance: NA
j_gene: TRBJ1-6
d_gene: NA
v_gene: TRBV19
CDR3nt: TGTGCCAGTAGCCCGGACATCGAGGTCCGGCCCCTCCACTTT
CDR3aa: CASSPDIEVRPLHF

abundance: NA
j_gene: TRBJ2-5
d_gene: NA
v_gene: TRBV19
CDR3nt: TGTGCCAGTAGTATTGGCACCCCGGGAGAGACCCAGTACTTC
CDR3aa: CASSIGTPGETQYF

abundance: NA
j_gene: TRBJ2-1
d_gene: TRBD2
v_gene: TRBV11-2
CDR3nt: TGTGCCAGCAGCGGTGGGGCGGGAGGATACAATGAGCAGTTCTTC
CDR3aa: CASSGGAGGYNEQFF

abundance: NA
j_gene: TRBJ2-1
d_gene: NA
v_gene: TRBV5-1
CDR3nt: TGCGCCAGCAGCTTTGAGCGCGGAGGGTCCTACAATGAGCAGTTCTTC
CDR3aa: CASSFERGGSYNEQFF

abundance: NA
j_gene: TRBJ1-1
d_gene: NA
v_gene: TRBV4-1
CDR3nt: TGCGCCAGCAGCCAAGAATTGGTTAACACTGAAGCTTTCTTT
CDR3aa: CASSQELVNTEAFF

abundance: NA
j_gene: TRBJ2-5
d_gene: NA
v_gene: TRBV5-1
CDR3nt: TGCGCCAGCAGCTTGGTAGAGACCCAGTACTTC
CDR3aa: CASSLVETQYF

abundance: NA
j_gene: TRBJ2-3
d_gene: NA
v_gene: TRBV9
CDR3nt: TGTGCCAGCCTGGGGCGGGACGGGTTCACAGATACGCAGTATTTT
CDR3aa: CASLGRDGFTDTQYF

abundance: few
j_gene: TRBJ1-1
d_gene: NA
v_gene: TRBV29-1
CDR3nt: TGCAGCGTTGGAGGCACTGAAGCTTTCTTT
CDR3aa: CSVGGTEAFF

abundance: NA
j_gene: TRBJ1-1
d_gene: NA
v_gene: TRBV27
CDR3nt: TGTGCCAGCAGTAAAACCGGGTTAGGCACTGAAGCTTTCTTT
CDR3aa: CASSKTGLGTEAFF

abundance: NA
j_gene: TRBJ2-1
d_gene: TRBD2
v_gene: TRBV29-1
CDR3nt: TGCAGCGTTGAAGGGTGGCGGCGGGAGGGCAATGAGCAGTTCTTC
CDR3aa: CSVEGWRREGNEQFF

abundance: NA
j_gene: TRBJ2-5
d_gene: NA
v_gene: TRBV7-6
CDR3nt: TGTGCCAGCAGCGTAGCCCCCTCGTTGCGGAGCGAGACCCAGTACTTC
CDR3aa: CASSVAPSLRSETQYF

abundance: NA
j_gene: TRBJ1-1
d_gene: NA
v_gene: TRBV15
CDR3nt: TGTGCCACCAGCAGCGCATGGGCAGGGGCCACTGAAGCTTTCTTT
CDR3aa: CATSSAWAGATEAFF

abundance: few
j_gene: TRBJ2-7
d_gene: TRBD2
v_gene: TRBV6-1
CDR3nt: TGTGCCAGCAACTTCCTAGCGGCGAGCTCCTACGAGCAGTACTTC
CDR3aa: CASNFLAASSYEQYF

abundance: few
j_gene: TRBJ2-1
d_gene: TRBD1
v_gene: TRBV27
CDR3nt: TGTGCCAGCAGTTTACAGGGGGCCTACAATGAGCAGTTCTTC
CDR3aa: CASSLQGAYNEQFF

abundance: NA
j_gene: TRBJ2-3
d_gene: NA
v_gene: TRBV4-1
CDR3nt: TGCGCCAGCAGCCAGACTCCGGGAATGACAGATACGCAGTATTTT
CDR3aa: CASSQTPGMTDTQYF

abundance: NA
j_gene: TRBJ1-5
d_gene: NA
v_gene: TRBV5-8
CDR3nt: TGTGCCAGCAGCTTGGCCGGGTATCAGCCCCAGCATTTT
CDR3aa: CASSLAGYQPQHF

abundance: NA
j_gene: TRBJ2-7
d_gene: NA
v_gene: TRBV4-1
CDR3nt: TGCGCCAGCAGCCAAGTTATAGGGAGCTCCTACGAGCAGTACTTC
CDR3aa: CASSQVIGSSYEQYF

abundance: NA
j_gene: TRBJ2-2
d_gene: NA
v_gene: TRBV5-1
CDR3nt: TGCGCCAGCAGCCCAAAGAAAAGGGCGAACACCGGGGAGCTGTTTTTT
CDR3aa: CASSPKKRANTGELFF

abundance: NA
j_gene: TRBJ2-5
d_gene: NA
v_gene: TRBV11-2
CDR3nt: TGTGCCAGCAGCTTAGCGTGGGCGGCGAAGGAGACCCAGTACTTC
CDR3aa: CASSLAWAAKETQYF

abundance: NA
j_gene: TRBJ1-5
d_gene: TRBD1
v_gene: TRBV30
CDR3nt: TGTGCCTGGAGTCCGCCCGGGACAGGGGTTCAGCCCCAGCATTTT
CDR3aa: CAWSPPGTGVQPQHF

abundance: NA
j_gene: TRBJ2-7
d_gene: NA
v_gene: TRBV7-9
CDR3nt: TGTGCCAGCAGCTTAACCCCCTACGAGCAGTACTTC
CDR3aa: CASSLTPYEQYF

abundance: NA
j_gene: TRBJ2-5
d_gene: TRBD1
v_gene: TRBV11-2
CDR3nt: TGTGCCAGCAGCATCACAGGGGGCTCGGAGACCCAGTACTTC
CDR3aa: CASSITGGSETQYF

abundance: once
j_gene: TRBJ1-3
d_gene: TRBD1
v_gene: TRBV4-1
CDR3nt: TGCGCCAGCAGCCAAGACCTCAGGGGGCCTGGAAACACCATATATTTT
CDR3aa: CASSQDLRGPGNTIYF

abundance: NA
j_gene: TRBJ2-7
d_gene: TRBD1
v_gene: TRBV25-1
CDR3nt: TGTGCCAGCCGCCGGGCCAGGGGGCCTGGCTACGAGCAGTACTTC
CDR3aa: CASRRARGPGYEQYF

abundance: NA
j_gene: TRBJ2-5
d_gene: NA
v_gene: TRBV13
CDR3nt: TGTGCCAGCAGCTACACGGGTCAAGAGACCCAGTACTTC
CDR3aa: CASSYTGQETQYF

abundance: NA
j_gene: TRBJ1-4
d_gene: TRBD1
v_gene: TRBV9
CDR3nt: TGTGCCAGCAGCGTAGAGGGACAGGGGTTTGCGACTAATGAAAAACTGTTTTTT
CDR3aa: CASSVEGQGFATNEKLFF

abundance: NA
j_gene: TRBJ2-5
d_gene: NA
v_gene: TRBV23-1
CDR3nt: TGCGCCAGCAGTCAATCTAAAGGAGAGACCCAGTACTTC
CDR3aa: CASSQSKGETQYF